This T cell receptor beta chain appears in the sequencing data of a study of shared clonotypes between healthy human individuals. Measured with immunoSEQ multiplex PCR; TCRdb has only the in-frame clones, and not every one. The table lists approximately 1,500,000 clones, 95% to 99% of them singletons. Division of CD4+ cells produced a CD45RA+ naive subset and a CD45RA-negative memory subset. Germline V gene data show CDR1 as LNHDA and CDR2 as SQIVND (reference sequence). Trimming shortened V by 6 bases and J by 1 base, and 16 bases separated the two germline ends. The CDR3 totals 16 residues. Sequencing was performed on naive CD4+ T cells sorted from blood. Subset specified: CD45RA+ positively selected. This receptor was taken from a man younger than 40 in good health. The chain has TRBV19 and TRBJ1-5, with D possibly matching TRBD1 (6 bases). Here the CDR3 reads CASSPEQGLSNQPQHF. The CDR3, as DNA: TGTGCCAGTAGCCCCGAGCAGGGGCTGAGCAATCAGCCCCAGCATTTT.